These 26 T cell receptor beta chains were sequenced from one sample in a study of CD8 T cells in Susac syndrome. With random hexamers, 0.5 to 1 ug RNA was reverse transcribed. TCRdb passed the immunoSEQ multiplex PCR reads through MiXCR, listing each CDR3 protein once. The sample has about 290,000 distinct CDR3 sequences, about 82% seen once. The specimen was CD8+ T cells from PBMCs. These receptors all stem from a human donor with multiple sclerosis.

DNA of the CDR3: TGCGCCAGCAGCGAGGACAGATATGGCTACACCTTC. Protein sequence: CASSEDRYGYTF. The genes are TRBV4-3 and TRBJ1-2; possibly TRBD1 for D (6 bases). V was pared by 5 bases and J by 5 bases, with 9 bases between. The CDR3 runs to 12 residues. Germline lookup yields CDR1 LGHNA and CDR2 YSLEER.

The genes are TRBV25-1 and TRBJ1-2; D may be TRBD1 (6 bases). CDR1 is MGHDK and CDR2 is SYGVNS in the germline V gene. The germline V and J ends were trimmed by 2 bases and 4 bases, with 14 bases remaining between them. This CDR3 has 15 residues. The CDR3: CASSEAGARVYGYTF. CDR3 nucleotide sequence: TGTGCCAGCAGTGAAGCGGGGGCGCGGGTCTATGGCTACACCTTC.

This rearrangement joins TRBV5-1 to TRBJ2-1, with D perhaps TRBD2 (5 bases). Per the germline V gene, CDR1 is SGHRS and CDR2 is YFSETQ. With 6 bases removed from V and 8 bases from J, the gap between germline ends came to 18 bases. The CDR3 has 14 residues. The CDR3 loop is CASTLTGGSDEQFF. Here the CDR3 DNA reads TGCGCCAGCACCCTCACCGGAGGCAGTGATGAGCAGTTCTTC.

This clonotype was picked up a small number of times. V gene TRBV27 combines with J gene TRBJ2-7; D call uncertain. V gave up 10 bases and J gave up 0 bases, with 10 bases separating them. The CDR3 consists of 12 residues. CDR1 is MNHEY and CDR2 is SMNVEV in the germline V gene (reference sequence). CDR3 bases: TGTGCCACTGGATTAAGCTCCTACGAGCAGTACTTC. This codes for CATGLSSYEQYF.

The chain recombines TRBV4-2 with TRBJ2-7; TRBD1 matches at 11 bases. The CDR3 totals 16 residues. CDR1 and CDR2 (germline): LGHNA, YNFKEQ. Trimming at V came to 0 bases and at J to 4 bases, leaving 5 bases not matched to a gene. CDR3 DNA sequence: TGTGCCAGCAGCCAAGAAAGGACAGGGGGCCCTTACGAGCAGTACTTC. Its translation: CASSQERTGGPYEQYF.

This clonotype was recorded only once. This rearrangement joins TRBV12-3 or TRBV12-4 to TRBJ2-5; the D is unclear. V was pared by 6 bases and J by 4 bases, with 18 bases between. The CDR3 runs 15 residues. The CDR3 loop is CASSPQPWPRETQYF. CDR3 DNA sequence: TGTGCCAGCAGCCCTCAACCCTGGCCTCGAGAGACCCAGTACTTC.

The gene calls are TRBV7-9 and TRBJ1-1; TRBD1 might be the D (6 bases). There are 13 residues in the CDR3. The V end was cut by 10 bases, the J end by 6 bases, with 18 bases between. Germline lookup yields CDR1 SEHNR and CDR2 FQNEAQ (reference sequence). The CDR3 spells CATRKEGGPEAFF. The DNA of the CDR3 is TGTGCCACCAGAAAGGAGGGGGGGCCTGAAGCTTTCTTT.

The rearrangement links TRBV19 to TRBJ2-1; the D is unclear. The CDR3 length is 12 residues. Germline V lookup: CDR1 LNHDA, CDR2 SQIVND (reference sequence). V was trimmed by 1 base and J by 6 bases, leaving 4 bases between them. CDR3 loop: CASSIAGNEQFF. DNA for the CDR3: TGTGCCAGTAGTATAGCAGGCAATGAGCAGTTCTTC.

V gene TRBV20-1 combines with J gene TRBJ2-1, with D perhaps assigned TRBD1 or TRBD2 (6 bases each). Germline loops: CDR1 DFQATT, CDR2 SNEGSKA (reference sequence). The CDR3 consists of 14 residues. Trimming removed 4 bases at V and 0 bases at J, with 10 bases between. The CDR3 DNA reads as TGCAGTGCTACGACGGGGGCCTCCTACAATGAGCAGTTCTTC. This sequence encodes CSATTGASYNEQFF.

This chain joins TRBV21-1 and TRBJ2-7; the table's D call of TRBD2 was not tested on the DNA. TRBV21-1 constitutes a pseudogene. The CDR3 runs to 18 residues. The CDR3, as DNA: TGTGCCAGCAGCAAAGCGGTGACTAGCGGGAGCGAGGCCTACGAGCAGTACTTC. It yields the protein CASSKAVTSGSEAYEQYF.

The chain uses TRBV27 and TRBJ2-1; D is undetermined. The germline V gene encodes CDR1 MNHEY and CDR2 SMNVEV (reference sequence). V was clipped by 3 bases and J by 8 bases, with 11 bases between them. This CDR3 region has 13 residues. In DNA form, the CDR3 reads TGTGCCAGCAGTTTCCCCGCTCTCCATGAGCAGTTCTTC. The encoded protein is CASSFPALHEQFF.

The CDR3 loop reads CASSVAGTSVSSGANVLTF. Written as DNA, the CDR3 is TGTGCCAGCAGCGTAGCAGGGACTTCCGTTAGCTCTGGGGCCAACGTCCTGACTTTC. The chain employs TRBV9 and TRBJ2-6, with D possibly being TRBD2 (6 bases). There are 19 residues in the CDR3. V dropped 0 bases and J dropped 0 bases, with 16 bases sitting between them. Germline V gene lookup returns CDR1 SGDLS and CDR2 YYNGEE. The full variable domain, completed using reference TRBV9 and TRBJ2-6, is DSGVTQTPKHLITATGQRVTLRCSPRSGDLSVYWYQQSLDQGLQFLIQYYNGEERAKGNILERFSAQQFPDLHSELNLSSLELGDSALYFCASSVAGTSVSSGANVLTFGAGSRLTVL.

The chain employs TRBV5-4 and TRBJ2-7; D unclear. The germline CDR1 and CDR2 sequences are SGHNT and YYREEE (reference sequence). The CDR3 runs to 14 residues. Trimming cost V 0 bases and J 3 bases, with 10 bases left between them. The CDR3 DNA reads as TGTGCCAGCAGCTTGGATGCCCAGTTCTACGAGCAGTACTTC. Translated, it gives CASSLDAQFYEQYF.

This rearrangement joins TRBV19 to TRBJ1-2, with 11 bases lining up with TRBD1. V lost 5 bases to trimming and J lost 6 bases; unmatched junction nucleotides: 5. The CDR3 has 14 residues. Per the germline V gene, CDR1 is LNHDA and CDR2 is SQIVND (reference sequence). CDR3 amino acids: CASSAGQGVNGYTF. CDR3 nucleotides: TGTGCCAGTAGTGCGGGACAGGGGGTAAATGGCTACACCTTC. Using reference TRBV19 and TRBJ1-2 for the parts outside the CDR3, the full variable domain is DGGITQSPKYLFRKEGQNVTLSCEQNLNHDAMYWYRQDPGQGLRLIYYSQIVNDFQKGDIAEGYSVSREKKESFPLTVTSAQKNPTAFYLCASSAGQGVNGYTFGSGTRLTVV.

The V call is TRBV7-6, the J call TRBJ2-3; 7 bases map to TRBD2. The CDR3 has 16 residues. CDR1 is SGHVS and CDR2 is FNYEAQ in the germline V gene. V was pared by 4 bases and J by 2 bases, with 9 bases of the junction left unmatched. This chain's CDR3 is CASSSTLSGTTDTQYF. CDR3 in DNA: TGTGCCAGCAGCTCGACCTTAAGCGGGACCACAGATACGCAGTATTTT.

This chain connects TRBV15 to TRBJ1-5; tentative D call: TRBD1 (6 bases). The CDR3 extends over 16 amino acids. V lost 1 base, J lost 1 base, and 11 bases lay in between. Germline V CDR1 and CDR2: LNHNV, YYDKDF (reference sequence). CDR3 residues: CATSRGGRTSNQPQHF. The CDR3 region has the DNA TGTGCCACCAGCAGAGGGGGGCGGACAAGCAATCAGCCCCAGCATTTT.

This sequence joins TRBV5-5 and TRBJ1-2, with 7 bases matching TRBD1. The CDR3 covers 13 residues. Germline V gene lookup returns CDR1 SGHKS and CDR2 YYEKEE (reference sequence). V was pared by 1 base and J by 6 bases, with 3 bases of the junction left unmatched. The CDR3 region is CASSLTGAHGYTF. The CDR3 nucleotides are TGTGCCAGCAGCTTGACAGGGGCCCATGGCTACACCTTC.

The table lists this clonotype with a few counts. The gene calls are TRBV30 and TRBJ2-3, with D tentatively TRBD2 (6 bases). CDR3 length equals 16 residues. The ends were cut back, 0 bases at V and 0 bases at J, with 13 bases in the middle. In germline, CDR1 is GTSNPN, CDR2 SVGIG (reference sequence). The CDR3 protein is CAWSVGALASTDTQYF. For the CDR3, the DNA is TGTGCCTGGAGTGTAGGGGCGCTAGCGAGCACAGATACGCAGTATTTT.

V is TRBV19 and J is TRBJ1-1; 7 bases are a match to TRBD1. This CDR3 region has 14 residues. V shed 2 bases, J shed 5 bases, and the junction held 5 bases outside the gene matches. Germline V gives CDR1 LNHDA, CDR2 SQIVND (reference sequence). Here the CDR3 reads CASSIQGGWTEAFF. In DNA form, the CDR3 reads TGTGCCAGTAGTATACAGGGGGGTTGGACTGAAGCTTTCTTT.

The rearrangement links TRBV20-1 to TRBJ2-3, with 9 positions matching TRBD1. V shed 1 base and J 2 bases; nucleotides not matched to a gene: 7. The CDR3 has 16 amino acids. Per germline, CDR1 DFQATT and CDR2 SNEGSKA (reference sequence). For the CDR3, the DNA is TGCAGTGCTAGAGGTTATGGACAGGGGACCACAGATACGCAGTATTTT. Translation: CSARGYGQGTTDTQYF.

This sequence joins TRBV9 and TRBJ2-3; D is unclear. CDR3 size: 15 residues. CDR1 is SGDLS, CDR2 YYNGEE, per germline. Trimming stripped 4 bases from V and 0 bases from J, with 12 bases between. The CDR3 sequence is CASSYGGTSTDTQYF. The CDR3, as DNA: TGTGCCAGCAGCTATGGCGGAACTAGCACAGATACGCAGTATTTT.

The chain has TRBV6-5 and TRBJ1-1, with D possibly matching TRBD1 (6 bases). Germline CDR1 is MNHEY and CDR2 is SVGAGI. The germline V and J ends were trimmed by 0 bases and 4 bases, with 15 bases remaining between them. The CDR3 contains 16 residues. The CDR3 sequence is CASSYSEVGGGTEAFF. The DNA of the CDR3 is TGTGCCAGCAGTTACTCGGAGGTGGGAGGGGGCACTGAAGCTTTCTTT.

The gene calls are TRBV30 and TRBJ2-3; the D gene is possibly TRBD2 (6 bases). Germline V lookup: CDR1 GTSNPN, CDR2 SVGIG (reference sequence). This CDR3 comprises 14 residues. With 4 bases removed from V and 1 base from J, the gap between germline ends came to 12 bases. In DNA form, the CDR3 reads TGTGCCTGGAATTCGGCTAGCGGCACAGATACGCAGTATTTT. Its translation: CAWNSASGTDTQYF.

The chain recombines TRBV15 with TRBJ2-5; D perhaps matches TRBD1 (6 bases). Trimming took 4 bases from V and 3 from J, leaving 15 bases between them. The CDR3 loop spans 15 amino acids. Per germline, CDR1 LNHNV and CDR2 YYDKDF (reference sequence). This CDR3 reads CATSIGVDSKETQYF. The CDR3 DNA reads TGTGCCACCAGCATAGGGGTGGACAGCAAAGAGACCCAGTACTTC.

This rearrangement joins TRBV5-6 to TRBJ1-5; no clear D. Germline lookup yields CDR1 SGHDT and CDR2 YYEEEE. V lost 2 bases to trimming and J lost 4 bases, with 10 bases between them. The CDR3 is 14 residues long. CDR3 nucleotides: TGTGCCAGCAGCTTTTTCGCGGGGAATCAGCCCCAGCATTTT. Translating it yields CASSFFAGNQPQHF.

The chain uses TRBV19 and TRBJ2-1; 7 bases match TRBD1. This CDR3 region has 15 residues. Germline values: CDR1 LNHDA, CDR2 SQIVND (reference sequence). J gave up 8 bases and V 5 bases, and 12 bases lay outside the gene matches. The CDR3 protein is CASSPDGTGADEQFF. The CDR3 DNA reads TGTGCCAGTAGTCCAGACGGCACAGGGGCGGATGAGCAGTTCTTC.